These T cell receptor beta chains were read from a single sample in a study of CD4 T cells in relation to SARS-CoV-2 and coronaviruses. Here immunoSEQ multiplex PCR was the method, and the copy in TCRdb shows in-frame clones only, minus some. The sample records 50,000 to 70,000 clones, over 80% being singletons. The sequenced sample consisted of memory CD4+ T cells from PBMCs. These receptors all stem from a human donor in good health. CDR3s include the opening cysteine and the closing phenylalanine or tryptophan. D genes are given only for firm matches. Expanded clones are given a class, and other clones once, few, many or no size at all.

v_gene: TRBV2; len: 15; d_gene: -; j_gene: TRBJ1-5; abundance: -; CDR3nt: TGTGCCAGCAGTGCTTTGGGCTATAGCAATCAGCCCCAGCATTTT; CDR3aa: CASSALGYSNQPQHF
v_gene: TRBV10-1; len: 15; d_gene: -; j_gene: TRBJ1-3; abundance: -; CDR3nt: TGCGCCAGCAGTGAGGCAGGAAGCTCTGGAAACACCATATATTTT; CDR3aa: CASSEAGSSGNTIYF
v_gene: TRBV11-2; len: 12; d_gene: -; j_gene: TRBJ2-5; abundance: -; CDR3nt: TGTGCCAGCAGTTCTAACCAGGAGACCCAGTACTTC; CDR3aa: CASSSNQETQYF
v_gene: TRBV7-2; len: 18; d_gene: TRBD2; j_gene: TRBJ2-1; abundance: -; CDR3nt: TGTGCCAGCAGCCCGAGGGGTAGCGGGACCTATACCTACAATGAGCAGTTCTTC; CDR3aa: CASSPRGSGTYTYNEQFF
v_gene: TRBV7-3; len: 13; d_gene: -; j_gene: TRBJ1-1; abundance: -; CDR3nt: TGTGCCAGCAGCCCAGAAGTGAACACTGAAGCTTTCTTT; CDR3aa: CASSPEVNTEAFF
v_gene: TRBV5-4; len: 14; d_gene: -; j_gene: TRBJ2-3; abundance: -; CDR3nt: TGTGCCAGCAGCCATCCGATAAGCACAGATACGCAGTATTTT; CDR3aa: CASSHPISTDTQYF
v_gene: TRBV19; len: 17; d_gene: TRBD1; j_gene: TRBJ1-1; abundance: -; CDR3nt: TGTGCCAGTATTCCCAGGACAGGGGTCGAGCCTAACCTAGAAGCTTTCTTT; CDR3aa: CASIPRTGVEPNLEAFF
v_gene: TRBV30; len: 11; d_gene: -; j_gene: TRBJ2-3; abundance: -; CDR3nt: TGTGCCTGGAGTGTATGGGGTACGCAGTATTTT; CDR3aa: CAWSVWGTQYF
v_gene: TRBV28; len: 15; d_gene: -; j_gene: TRBJ1-2; abundance: -; CDR3nt: TGTGCCAGCTCGGAAGGTGGGGGGGGGTACTATGGCTACACCTTC; CDR3aa: CASSEGGGGYYGYTF
v_gene: TRBV20-1; len: 15; d_gene: TRBD2; j_gene: TRBJ2-3; abundance: -; CDR3nt: TGCAGTGCTAGTGGGTCTAGCGGTGCCACAGATACGCAGTATTTT; CDR3aa: CSASGSSGATDTQYF
v_gene: TRBV20-1; len: 11; d_gene: -; j_gene: TRBJ2-7; abundance: -; CDR3nt: TGCAGTGGAGCGGGGACATACGAGCAGTACTTC; CDR3aa: CSGAGTYEQYF
v_gene: TRBV21-1; len: 16; d_gene: -; j_gene: TRBJ2-1; abundance: -; CDR3nt: TGTGCCAGCAGCCCAACCGGGGGGCCCTCCTACAATGAGCAGTTCTTC; CDR3aa: CASSPTGGPSYNEQFF
v_gene: TRBV10-2; len: 14; d_gene: -; j_gene: TRBJ2-1; abundance: -; CDR3nt: TGCGCCAGCAGTGAGTCTGGCGGTCCAAATGAGCAGTTCTTC; CDR3aa: CASSESGGPNEQFF
v_gene: TRBV7-2; len: 16; d_gene: TRBD1; j_gene: TRBJ1-1; abundance: once; CDR3nt: TGTGCCAGCAGCCCGAGGACAGGGAGGGTGAACACTGAAGCTTTCTTT; CDR3aa: CASSPRTGRVNTEAFF
v_gene: TRBV21-1; len: 14; d_gene: -; j_gene: TRBJ2-5; abundance: -; CDR3nt: TGTGCCAGCATCTCACCCACAGGGCCAGAGGCCCAGTACTTC; CDR3aa: CASISPTGPEAQYF